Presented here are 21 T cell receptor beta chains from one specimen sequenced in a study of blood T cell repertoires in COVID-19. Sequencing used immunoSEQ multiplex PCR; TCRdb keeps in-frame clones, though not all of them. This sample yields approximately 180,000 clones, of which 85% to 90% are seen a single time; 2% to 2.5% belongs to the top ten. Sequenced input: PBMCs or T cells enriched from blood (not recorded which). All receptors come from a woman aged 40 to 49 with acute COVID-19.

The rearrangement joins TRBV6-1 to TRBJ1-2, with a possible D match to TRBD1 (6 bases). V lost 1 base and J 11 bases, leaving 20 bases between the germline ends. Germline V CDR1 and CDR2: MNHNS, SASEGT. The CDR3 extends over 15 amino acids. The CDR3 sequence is CASSEGSAPGQEYTF. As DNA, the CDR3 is TGTGCCAGCAGTGAAGGGTCTGCCCCGGGACAAGAATACACCTTC.

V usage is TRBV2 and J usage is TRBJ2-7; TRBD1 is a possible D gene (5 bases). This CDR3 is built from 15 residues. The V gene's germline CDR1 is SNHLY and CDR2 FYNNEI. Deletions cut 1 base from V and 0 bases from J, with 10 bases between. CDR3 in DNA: TGTGCCAGCAGTGAAGGAAGGGGTCCCTCCTACGAGCAGTACTTC. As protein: CASSEGRGPSYEQYF. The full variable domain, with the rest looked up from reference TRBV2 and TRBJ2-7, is EPEVTQTPSHQVTQMGQEVILRCVPISNHLYFYWYRQILGQKVEFLVSFYNNEISEKSEIFDDQFSVERPDGSNFTLKIRSTKLEDSAMYFCASSEGRGPSYEQYFGPGTRLTVT.

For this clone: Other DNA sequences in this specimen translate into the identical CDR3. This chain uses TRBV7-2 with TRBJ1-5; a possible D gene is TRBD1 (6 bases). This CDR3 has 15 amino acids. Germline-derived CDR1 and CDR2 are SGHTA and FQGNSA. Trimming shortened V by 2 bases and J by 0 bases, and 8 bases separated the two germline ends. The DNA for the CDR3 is TGTGCCAGCAGCTTACAGGGGCTTAGCAATCAGCCCCAGCATTTT. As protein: CASSLQGLSNQPQHF.

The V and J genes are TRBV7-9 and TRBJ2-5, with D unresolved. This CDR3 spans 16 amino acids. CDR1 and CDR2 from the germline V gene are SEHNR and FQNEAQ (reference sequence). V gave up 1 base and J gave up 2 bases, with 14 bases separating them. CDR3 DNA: TGTGCCAGCAGCTTAGGTTCCCTGGGCAGACAAGAGACCCAGTACTTC. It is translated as CASSLGSLGRQETQYF.

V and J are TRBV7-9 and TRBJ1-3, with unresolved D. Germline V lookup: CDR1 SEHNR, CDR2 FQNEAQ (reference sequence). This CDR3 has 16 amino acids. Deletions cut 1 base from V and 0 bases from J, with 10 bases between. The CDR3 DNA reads TGTGCCAGCAGCTTAGGACTTCTCGGCTCTGGAAACACCATATATTTT. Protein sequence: CASSLGLLGSGNTIYF.

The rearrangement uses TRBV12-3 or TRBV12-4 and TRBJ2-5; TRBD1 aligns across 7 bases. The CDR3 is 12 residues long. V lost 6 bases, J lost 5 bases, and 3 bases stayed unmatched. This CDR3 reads CASSNRGETQYF. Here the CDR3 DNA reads TGTGCCAGCAGCAACAGGGGTGAGACCCAGTACTTC.

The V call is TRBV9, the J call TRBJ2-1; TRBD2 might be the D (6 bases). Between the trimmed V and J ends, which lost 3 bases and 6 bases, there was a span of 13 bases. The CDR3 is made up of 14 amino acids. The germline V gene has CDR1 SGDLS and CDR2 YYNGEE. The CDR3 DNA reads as TGTGCCAGCAGCGATCGGACTAACTCCAATGAGCAGTTCTTC. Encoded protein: CASSDRTNSNEQFF.

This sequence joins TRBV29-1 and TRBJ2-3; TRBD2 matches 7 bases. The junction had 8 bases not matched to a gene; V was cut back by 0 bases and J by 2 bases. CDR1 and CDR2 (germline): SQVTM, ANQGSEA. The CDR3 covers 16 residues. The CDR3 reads CSVEDARGVNTDTQYF. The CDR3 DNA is TGCAGCGTTGAAGATGCCCGGGGGGTTAACACAGATACGCAGTATTTT.

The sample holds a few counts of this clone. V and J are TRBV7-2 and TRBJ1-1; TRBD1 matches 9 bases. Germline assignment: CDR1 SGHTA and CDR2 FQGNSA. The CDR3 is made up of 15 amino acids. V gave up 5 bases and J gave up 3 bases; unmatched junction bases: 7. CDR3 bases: TGTGCCAGCAGCCTACAGGGGGCGCAGGACACTGAAGCTTTCTTT. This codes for CASSLQGAQDTEAFF.

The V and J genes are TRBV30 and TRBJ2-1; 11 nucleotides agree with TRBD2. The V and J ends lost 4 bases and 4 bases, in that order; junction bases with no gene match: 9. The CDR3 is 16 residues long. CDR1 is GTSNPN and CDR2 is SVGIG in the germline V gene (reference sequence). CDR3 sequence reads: CAWMIAGGVGYNEQFF. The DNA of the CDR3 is TGTGCCTGGATGATAGCGGGAGGGGTTGGATACAATGAGCAGTTCTTC.

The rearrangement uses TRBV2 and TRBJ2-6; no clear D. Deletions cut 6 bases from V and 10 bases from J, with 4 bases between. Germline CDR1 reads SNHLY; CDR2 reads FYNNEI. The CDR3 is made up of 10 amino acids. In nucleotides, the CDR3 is TGTGCCAGCAGACAGAACGTCCTGACTTTC. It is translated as CASRQNVLTF.

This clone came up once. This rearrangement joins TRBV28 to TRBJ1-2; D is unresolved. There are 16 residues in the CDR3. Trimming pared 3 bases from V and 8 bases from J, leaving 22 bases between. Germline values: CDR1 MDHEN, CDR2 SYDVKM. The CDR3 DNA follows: TGTGCCAGCAGTTTGATGCCGGGCGGTCGGGGAGGCGGCTACACCTTC. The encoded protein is CASSLMPGGRGGGYTF.

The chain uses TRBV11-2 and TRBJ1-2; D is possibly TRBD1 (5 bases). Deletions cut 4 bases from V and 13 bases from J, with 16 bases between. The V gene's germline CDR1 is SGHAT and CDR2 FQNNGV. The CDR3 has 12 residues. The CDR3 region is CASSSQGSGITF. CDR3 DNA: TGTGCCAGCAGCTCCCAGGGATCAGGGATCACCTTC.

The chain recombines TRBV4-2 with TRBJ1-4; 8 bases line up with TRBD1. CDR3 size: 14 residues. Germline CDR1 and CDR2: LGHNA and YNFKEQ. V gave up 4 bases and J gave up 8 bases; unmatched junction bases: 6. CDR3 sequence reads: CASSLGQGGEKLFF. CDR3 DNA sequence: TGTGCCAGCAGCCTTGGACAGGGAGGCGAAAAACTGTTTTTT.

The CDR3 DNA is TGTGCCAGTAGCAGGGCGGACAGCCGAAATGAGCAGTTCTTC. Amino acid sequence: CASSRADSRNEQFF. This chain links TRBV19 with TRBJ2-1, with D tentatively TRBD1 (6 bases). CDR3 length equals 14 residues. Trimming removed 6 bases from V and 7 bases from J, with 16 bases in between. From germline, CDR1 is LNHDA and CDR2 SQIVND (reference sequence). The full variable domain, in which reference TRBV19 and TRBJ2-1 provide the parts outside the CDR3, is DGGITQSPKYLFRKEGQNVTLSCEQNLNHDAMYWYRQDPGQGLRLIYYSQIVNDFQKGDIAEGYSVSREKKESFPLTVTSAQKNPTAFYLCASSRADSRNEQFFGPGTRLTVL.

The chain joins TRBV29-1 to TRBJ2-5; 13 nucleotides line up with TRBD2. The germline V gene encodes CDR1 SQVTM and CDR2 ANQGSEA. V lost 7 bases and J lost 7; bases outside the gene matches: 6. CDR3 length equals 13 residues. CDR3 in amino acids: CSGTTSGGMTQYF. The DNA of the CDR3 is TGCAGCGGAACGACTAGCGGGGGGATGACCCAGTACTTC.

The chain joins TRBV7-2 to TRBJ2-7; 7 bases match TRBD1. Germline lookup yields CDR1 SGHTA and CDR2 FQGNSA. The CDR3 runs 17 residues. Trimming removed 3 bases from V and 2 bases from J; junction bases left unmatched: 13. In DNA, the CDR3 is TGTGCCAGCAGCTTCGCGCCGACAGGGTTGAACGCCTACGAGCAGTACTTC. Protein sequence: CASSFAPTGLNAYEQYF.

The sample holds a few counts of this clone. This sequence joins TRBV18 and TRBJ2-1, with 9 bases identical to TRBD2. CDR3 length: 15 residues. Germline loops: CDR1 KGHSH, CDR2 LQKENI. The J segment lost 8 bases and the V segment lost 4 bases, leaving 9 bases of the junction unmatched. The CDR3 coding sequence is TGTGCCAGCTCACTCCAGCGGGGGGCCTGGGATGAGCAGTTCTTC. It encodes CASSLQRGAWDEQFF.

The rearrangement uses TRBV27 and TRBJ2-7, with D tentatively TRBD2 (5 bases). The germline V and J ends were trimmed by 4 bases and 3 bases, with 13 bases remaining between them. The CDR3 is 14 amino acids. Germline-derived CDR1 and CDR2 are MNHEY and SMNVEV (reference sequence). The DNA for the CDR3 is TGTGCCAGCAGTTCCACCGAGGGCTACTACGAGCAGTACTTC. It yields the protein CASSSTEGYYEQYF.

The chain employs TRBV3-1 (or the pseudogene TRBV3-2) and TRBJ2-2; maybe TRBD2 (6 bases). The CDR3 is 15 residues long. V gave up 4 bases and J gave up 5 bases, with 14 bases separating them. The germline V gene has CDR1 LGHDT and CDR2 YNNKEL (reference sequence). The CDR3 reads CASSPHLGGTGELFF. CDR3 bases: TGTGCCAGCAGCCCCCACTTGGGGGGAACCGGGGAGCTGTTTTTT.

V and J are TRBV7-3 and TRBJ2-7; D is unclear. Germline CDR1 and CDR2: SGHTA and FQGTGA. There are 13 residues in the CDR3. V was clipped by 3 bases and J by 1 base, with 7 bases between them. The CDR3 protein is CASSLAGSYEQYF. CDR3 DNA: TGTGCCAGCAGCTTGGCAGGATCCTACGAGCAGTACTTC. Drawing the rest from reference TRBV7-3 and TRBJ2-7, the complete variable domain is GAGVSQTPSNKVTEKGKYVELRCDPISGHTALYWYRQSLGQGPEFLIYFQGTGAADDSGLPNDRFFAVRPEGSVSTLKIQRTERGDSAVYLCASSLAGSYEQYFGPGTRLTVT.